This record covers a single TCR beta chain. TCRdb keeps only in-frame clones here, not all; method: immunoSEQ multiplex PCR. The repertoire has under 300,000 clones, roughly nine tenths of them found once; the top ten carry 6.2%. Germline lookup yields CDR1 SGHRS and CDR2 YFSETQ. J lost 3 bases, V lost 0 bases, and 1 base had no gene match. There are 16 residues in the CDR3. These data come from a study of blood T cell repertoires in COVID-19. Study information: The samples span acute and convalescent COVID-19 from the United States, Italy and Spain. PBMCs, B-cell-depleted T cells, or T cells provided the cDNA or gDNA that made up the material.

The TCR was taken from a man in his fifties or sixties with acute or convalescent COVID-19. Sequencing used peripheral blood. The V gene is TRBV5-1, the J gene TRBJ2-3; 13 nucleotides line up with TRBD2. DNA of the CDR3: TGCGCCAGCAGCTTGGGACTAGCGGGAGGTACAGATACGCAGTATTTT. It codes for CASSLGLAGGTDTQYF.